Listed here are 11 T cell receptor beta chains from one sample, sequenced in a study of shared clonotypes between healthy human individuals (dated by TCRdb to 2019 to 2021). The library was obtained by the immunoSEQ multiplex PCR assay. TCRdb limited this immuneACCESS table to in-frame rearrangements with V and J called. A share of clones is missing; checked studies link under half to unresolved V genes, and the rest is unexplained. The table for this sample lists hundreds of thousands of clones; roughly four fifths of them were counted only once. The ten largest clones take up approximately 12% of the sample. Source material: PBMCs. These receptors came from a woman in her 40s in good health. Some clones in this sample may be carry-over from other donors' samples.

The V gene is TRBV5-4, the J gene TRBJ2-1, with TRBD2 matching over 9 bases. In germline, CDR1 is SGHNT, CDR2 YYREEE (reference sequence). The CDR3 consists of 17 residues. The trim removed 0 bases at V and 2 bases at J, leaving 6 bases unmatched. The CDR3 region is CASSLAGTSLPYNEQFF. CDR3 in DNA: TGTGCCAGCAGCTTGGCCGGGACTAGCCTACCCTACAATGAGCAGTTCTTC. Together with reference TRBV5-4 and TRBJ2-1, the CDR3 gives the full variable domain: ETGVTQSPTHLIKTRGQQVTLRCSSQSGHNTVSWYQQALGQGPQFIFQYYREEENGRGNFPPRFSGLQFPNYSSELNVNALELDDSALYLCASSLAGTSLPYNEQFFGPGTRLTVL.

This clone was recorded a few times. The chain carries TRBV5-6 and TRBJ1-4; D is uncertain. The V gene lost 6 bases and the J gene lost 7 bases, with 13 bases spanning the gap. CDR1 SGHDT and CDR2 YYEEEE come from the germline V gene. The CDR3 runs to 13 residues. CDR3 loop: CASTKIGSEKLFF. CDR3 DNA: TGTGCCAGCACCAAAATAGGGAGTGAAAAACTGTTTTTT.

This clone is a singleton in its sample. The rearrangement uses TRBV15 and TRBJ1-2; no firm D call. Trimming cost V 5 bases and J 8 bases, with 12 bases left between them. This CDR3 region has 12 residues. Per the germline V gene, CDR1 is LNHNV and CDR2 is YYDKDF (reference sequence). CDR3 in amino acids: CATSARVGGYTF. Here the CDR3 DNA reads TGTGCCACCAGCGCCCGAGTCGGGGGCTACACCTTC.

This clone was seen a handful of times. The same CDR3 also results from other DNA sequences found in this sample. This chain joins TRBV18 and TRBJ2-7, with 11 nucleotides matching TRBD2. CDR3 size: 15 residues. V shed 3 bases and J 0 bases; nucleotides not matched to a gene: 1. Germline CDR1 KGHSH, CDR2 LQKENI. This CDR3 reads CASSPGTSGSYEQYF. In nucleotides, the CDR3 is TGTGCCAGCTCACCCGGGACTAGCGGCTCCTACGAGCAGTACTTC.

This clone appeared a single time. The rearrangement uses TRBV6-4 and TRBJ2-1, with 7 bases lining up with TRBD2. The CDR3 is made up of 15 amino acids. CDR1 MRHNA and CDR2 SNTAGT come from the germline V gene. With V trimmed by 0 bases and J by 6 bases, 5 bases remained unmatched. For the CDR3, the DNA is TGTGCCAGCAGTGACTCGGCGGGAGTGGGCAATGAGCAGTTCTTC. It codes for CASSDSAGVGNEQFF.

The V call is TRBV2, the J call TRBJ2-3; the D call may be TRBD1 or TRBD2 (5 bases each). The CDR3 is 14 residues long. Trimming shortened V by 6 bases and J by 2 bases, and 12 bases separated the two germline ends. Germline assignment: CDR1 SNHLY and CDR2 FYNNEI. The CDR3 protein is CASRSRDVTDTQYF. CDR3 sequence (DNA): TGTGCCAGCAGGTCCAGGGACGTCACAGATACGCAGTATTTT.

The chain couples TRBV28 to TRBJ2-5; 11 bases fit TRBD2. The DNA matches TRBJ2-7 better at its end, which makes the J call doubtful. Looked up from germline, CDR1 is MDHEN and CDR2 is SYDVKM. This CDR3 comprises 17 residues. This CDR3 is CASSLPHGLAGVYEQYF. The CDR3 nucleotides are TGTGCCAGCAGTCTTCCCCACGGACTAGCGGGTGTCTACGAGCAGTACTTC.

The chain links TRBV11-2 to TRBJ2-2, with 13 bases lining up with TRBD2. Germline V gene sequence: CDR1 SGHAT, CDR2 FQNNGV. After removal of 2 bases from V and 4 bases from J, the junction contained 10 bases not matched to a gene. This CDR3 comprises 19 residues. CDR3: CASSLFILAGGPGTGELFF. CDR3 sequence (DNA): TGTGCCAGCAGCTTATTTATACTAGCGGGAGGGCCGGGCACCGGGGAGCTGTTTTTT.

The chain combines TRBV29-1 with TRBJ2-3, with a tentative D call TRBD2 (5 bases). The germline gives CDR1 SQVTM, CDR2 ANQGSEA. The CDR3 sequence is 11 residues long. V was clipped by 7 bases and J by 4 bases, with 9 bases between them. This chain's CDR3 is CSGRVADTQYF. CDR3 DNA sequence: TGCAGCGGGCGGGTAGCAGATACGCAGTATTTT.

CDR3 residues: CASSLDMQETQYF. CDR3 DNA sequence: TGTGCCAGCAGTCTGGACATGCAAGAGACCCAGTACTTC. This chain links TRBV2 with TRBJ2-5; maybe TRBD1 (5 bases). The CDR3 spans 13 residues. Germline V gene lookup returns CDR1 SNHLY and CDR2 FYNNEI. Trimming stripped 5 bases from V and 2 bases from J, with 9 bases between.

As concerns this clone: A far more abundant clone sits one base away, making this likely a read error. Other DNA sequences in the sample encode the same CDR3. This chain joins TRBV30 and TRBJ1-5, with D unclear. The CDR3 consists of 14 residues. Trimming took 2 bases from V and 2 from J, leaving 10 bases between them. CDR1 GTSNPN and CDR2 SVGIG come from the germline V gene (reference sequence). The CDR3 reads CAWSKGGGNQPQHF. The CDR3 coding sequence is TGTGCCTGGAGTAAAGGCGGAGGCAATCAGCCCCAGCATTTT.